These 3 T cell receptor beta chains were all obtained from the same sample, sequenced in a study of T cells in Graves' hyperthyroidism and ophthalmopathy. Authors of the study amplified TCR beta CDR3 regions from RNA transcripts. The HTBI set primed first-round TCR CDR3 RT-PCR. Using its own MiXCR run on the multiplex PCR reads, TCRdb lists one record per CDR3 protein. The sample yields approximately 620,000 distinct CDR3 sequences, approximately 15% seen once. The sample comprised blood. Receptor source: a woman in her 30s with Graves' hyperthyroidism that later progressed to Graves' ophthalmopathy.

In this sample, this clonotype turned up once. The chain joins TRBV25-1 to TRBJ2-1; D tentatively reads TRBD1 or TRBD2 (5 bases each). Per germline, CDR1 MGHDK and CDR2 SYGVNS. V was trimmed by 4 bases and J by 4 bases, leaving 14 bases between them. The CDR3 runs to 15 residues. The CDR3 nucleotides are TGTGCCAGCAGTGCGTCCCGGGACCTATACAATGAGCAGTTCTTC. Amino acid sequence: CASSASRDLYNEQFF. The full variable domain, its missing parts supplied by reference TRBV25-1 and TRBJ2-1, is EADIYQTPRYLVIGTGKKITLECSQTMGHDKMYWYQQDPGMELHLIHYSYGVNSTEKGDLSSESTVSRIRTEHFPLTLESARPSHTSQYLCASSASRDLYNEQFFGPGTRLTVL.

This clonotype was seen many times. The CDR3 region is CASGLAAAPRYTF. DNA of the CDR3: TGTGCTAGTGGTTTGGCGGCCGCCCCGCGCTACACCTTC. This chain connects TRBV12-5 to TRBJ1-2; D unclear. Trimming took 1 base from V and 9 from J, leaving 12 bases between them. Germline lookup yields CDR1 LGHNT and CDR2 FRNRAP. The CDR3 totals 13 residues. Full variable domain (outside the CDR3, taken from reference TRBV12-5 and TRBJ1-2): DARVTQTPRHKVTEMGQEVTMRCQPILGHNTVFWYRQTMMQGLELLAYFRNRAPLDDSGMPKDRFSAEMPDATLATLKIQPSEPRDSAVYFCASGLAAAPRYTFGSGTRLTVV.

The J gene is TRBJ1-5, the V gene TRBV28; no clear D. V was clipped by 2 bases and J by 6 bases, with 14 bases between them. From germline, CDR1 is MDHEN and CDR2 SYDVKM. CDR3 length equals 15 residues. The CDR3 reads CASSLMGSRSQPQHF. CDR3 bases: TGTGCCAGCAGTTTAATGGGTAGTCGTAGTCAGCCCCAGCATTTT.